The next 4 T cell receptor beta chains were all read from a single sample in a study of T cell repertoires in aging, cancer and after chemotherapy. Peripheral blood genomic DNA, not sorted cells or RNA, was the template. TRB rearrangements spanning V, D and J were amplified using mixed TRB-A/B primers. TCRdb independently ran MiXCR on the multiplex PCR reads; one entry per CDR3 protein. The top ten hold 8.5% of the sample, which has around 6,500 distinct CDR3 sequences, approximately 22% seen once. The sample taken for sequencing was blood. The receptors stem from a human donor with a blood cancer.

This clonotype is classed as medium-sized (0.01 to 0.1%). J is TRBJ1-2 and V is TRBV29-1; 8 nucleotides match TRBD1. In germline, CDR1 is SQVTM, CDR2 ANQGSEA. CDR3 length equals 12 residues. Trimming at V came to 7 bases and at J to 8 bases, leaving 9 bases not matched to a gene. The CDR3 loop is CSATQGEGGYTF. The CDR3 coding sequence is TGCAGCGCCACACAGGGGGAAGGGGGCTACACCTTC. Full variable domain (rest looked up from reference TRBV29-1 and TRBJ1-2): SAVISQKPSRDICQRGTSLTIQCQVDSQVTMMFWYRQQPGQSLTLIATANQGSEATYESGFVIDKFPISRPNLTFSTLTVSNMSPEDSSIYLCSATQGEGGYTFGSGTRLTVV.

This clonotype has only a few counts. The rearrangement links TRBV20-1 to TRBJ2-7; the D call may be TRBD1 or TRBD2 (7 bases each). Trimming cost V 4 bases and J 7 bases, with 14 bases left between them. This CDR3 has 12 amino acids. Looked up from germline, CDR1 is DFQATT and CDR2 is SNEGSKA (reference sequence). DNA of the CDR3: TGCAGTGCTACAGGGGGGGTTAGAGAGCAGTACTTC. It is translated as CSATGGVREQYF.

The table lists this clonotype with a few counts. The chain is built from TRBV20-1 and TRBJ2-1; D is unresolved. The ends were cut back, 0 bases at V and 3 bases at J, with 21 bases in the middle. This CDR3 is 18 amino acids long. Germline CDR1 reads DFQATT; CDR2 reads SNEGSKA (reference sequence). This chain's CDR3 is CSARETGIAVRNYNEQFF. CDR3 coding DNA: TGCAGTGCTAGAGAAACCGGTATAGCAGTTCGTAACTACAATGAGCAGTTCTTC.

This rearrangement joins TRBV20-1 to TRBJ2-1; TRBD2 agrees at 9 bases. Germline CDR1 reads DFQATT; CDR2 reads SNEGSKA (reference sequence). After removal of 1 base from V and 7 bases from J, the junction contained 17 bases not matched to a gene. The CDR3 consists of 18 residues. The CDR3 DNA reads as TGCAGTGCTAGAGGGGTGGGCGCGGGAGGGCCCTCTTGGAATGAGCAGTTCTTC. Translated: CSARGVGAGGPSWNEQFF.